This T cell receptor (beta chain) emerged from a study of molecular identifiers for immune sequencing clone quantification. The study, taken as a whole, reports: Clones above 20 RNA copies contained over 98% of effector molecules and under 1% of naive molecules.

Trimming removed 7 bases from V and 9 bases from J, with 16 bases in between. Germline V lookup: CDR1 SQVTM, CDR2 ANQGSEA. The CDR3 spans 11 residues. This clonotype is a singleton in its sample. Its target is unknown. A read error may be the cause here, since a much bigger clone is one base away. Preparation of the bulk TCR libraries relied on previously described methods and listed TCR primers. MiXCR, applied by TCRdb to the PCR reads, yields one record per CDR3 protein. The table has hundreds of thousands of distinct CDR3 sequences, about 25% seen once. The receptor was isolated from a human donor in good health. Some libraries in this study had Jurkat cell RNA spiked in. The source material was naive CD8+ T cells from blood, with Jurkat cell RNA spiked in. Regarding subset: FACS-sorted CD8+CD4-CCR7+CD45RA+ naive T cells. J is TRBJ2-7 and V is TRBV29-1; D is possibly TRBD1 or TRBD2 (6 bases each). The CDR3 DNA sequence: TGCAGCGGGGGGGCCGGCGACGCGCAGTACTTC. Amino acids: CSGGAGDAQYF.